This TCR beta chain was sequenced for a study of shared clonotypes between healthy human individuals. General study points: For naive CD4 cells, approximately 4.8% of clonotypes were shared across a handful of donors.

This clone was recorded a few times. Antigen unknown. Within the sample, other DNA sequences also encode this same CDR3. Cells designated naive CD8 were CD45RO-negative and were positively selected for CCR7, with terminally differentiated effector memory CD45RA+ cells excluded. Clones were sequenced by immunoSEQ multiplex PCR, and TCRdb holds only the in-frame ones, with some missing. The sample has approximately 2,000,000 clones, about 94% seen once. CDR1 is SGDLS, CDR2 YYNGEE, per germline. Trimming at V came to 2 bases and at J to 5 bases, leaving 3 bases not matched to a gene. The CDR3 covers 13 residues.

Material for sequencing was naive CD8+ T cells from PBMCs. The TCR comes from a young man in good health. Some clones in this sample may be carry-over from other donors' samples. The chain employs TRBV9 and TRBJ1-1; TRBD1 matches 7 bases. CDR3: CASSVDRETEAFF. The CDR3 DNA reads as TGTGCCAGCAGCGTCGACAGGGAAACTGAAGCTTTCTTT.